The 30 T cell receptor beta chains reported below all come from one sample, sequenced in a study of Tregs in tolerant kidney transplant recipients. The protocol was immunoSEQ multiplex PCR, while the TCRdb copy is restricted to in-frame clones and leaves out a portion. The profile shows about 240,000 clones, about 80% of them singletons. Sequencing input: CD4+ T cells from blood. The receptors here all came from a human donor in good health.

The J gene is TRBJ1-6, the V gene TRBV27; 7 positions agree with TRBD1. The CDR3 loop spans 14 amino acids. Germline lookup yields CDR1 MNHEY and CDR2 SMNVEV (reference sequence). After removal of 6 bases from V and 8 bases from J, the junction contained 7 bases not matched to a gene. CDR3 sequence: CASRPSGGDSPLHF. CDR3 nucleotide sequence: TGTGCCAGCAGACCATCAGGGGGTGATTCACCCCTCCACTTT.

The V call is TRBV5-1, the J call TRBJ2-7; D uncertain. V shed 7 bases and J shed 0 bases, with 11 bases lying between them. This CDR3 region has 13 residues. CDR1 is SGHRS and CDR2 is YFSETQ in the germline V gene. The CDR3: CASHGDNSYEQYF. CDR3 nucleotide sequence: TGCGCCAGCCACGGAGATAACTCCTACGAGCAGTACTTC. The full variable domain, in which reference TRBV5-1 and TRBJ2-7 provide the parts outside the CDR3, is KAGVTQTPRYLIKTRGQQVTLSCSPISGHRSVSWYQQTPGQGLQFLFEYFSETQRNKGNFPGRFSGRQFSNSRSEMNVSTLELGDSALYLCASHGDNSYEQYFGPGTRLTVT.

V usage is TRBV10-3 and J usage is TRBJ1-2, with 12 bases aligning to TRBD1. Germline CDR1 and CDR2: ENHRY and SYGVKD. Trimming cost V 5 bases and J 4 bases; bases outside gene matches: 8. The CDR3 is made up of 16 amino acids. The CDR3 protein is CAISTGTGGRGYGYTF. DNA of the CDR3: TGTGCCATCAGTACCGGGACAGGGGGCCGGGGCTATGGCTACACCTTC.

Remarks on this clone: A junction boundary mismatches the germline segment, possibly from a read error. The V call is TRBV19, the J call TRBJ2-6; D perhaps matches TRBD1 (6 bases). The CDR3 sequence is 14 residues long. Germline CDR1 LNHDA, CDR2 SQIVND (reference sequence). This chain's CDR3 is CASSRGRGVNVLTF. CDR3 DNA: TGTGCCAGTAGTAGGGGGCGAGGGGTCAACGTCCTGACTTTC.

This clone was recorded a few times. The V gene is TRBV10-3, the J gene TRBJ1-6; 9 bases are a match to TRBD1. The J segment lost 10 bases and the V segment lost 0 bases, leaving 4 bases of the junction unmatched. CDR3 size: 15 residues. CDR1 and CDR2 from the germline V gene are ENHRY and SYGVKD. The CDR3 DNA sequence: TGTGCCATCAGTGAGTCACAGGGGGCACGATCACCCCTCCACTTT. Its protein product is CAISESQGARSPLHF.

This chain uses TRBV18 with TRBJ2-7, with D possibly being TRBD2 (5 bases). Germline CDR1 and CDR2: KGHSH and LQKENI. The V and J ends lost 6 bases and 5 bases respectively, with 14 bases between them. This CDR3 is built from 13 residues. CDR3 sequence (DNA): TGTGCCAGCTCCTCGGGGATTCGGGACGAGCAGTACTTC. This translates into CASSSGIRDEQYF.

The V gene is TRBV5-1, the J gene TRBJ1-1; 7 nucleotides align to TRBD1. CDR3 length: 15 residues. CDR1 is SGHRS, CDR2 YFSETQ, per germline. V shed 0 bases and J 5 bases; nucleotides not matched to a gene: 7. The CDR3, as DNA: TGCGCCAGCAGCTTGGACCCGACAGGGTGGACTGAAGCTTTCTTT. Its translation: CASSLDPTGWTEAFF.

This clone was observed a handful of times. This chain connects TRBV2 to TRBJ2-5, with D uncertain. The CDR3 has 10 amino acids. Germline V CDR1 and CDR2: SNHLY, FYNNEI. V was trimmed by 1 base and J by 7 bases, leaving 1 base between them. The CDR3 sequence: CASSEGTQYF. CDR3 in DNA: TGTGCCAGCAGTGAAGGGACCCAGTACTTC.

The chain uses TRBV30 and TRBJ1-2; no clear D. CDR3 length: 12 residues. Trimming took 5 bases from V and 2 from J, leaving 9 bases between them. Germline V lookup: CDR1 GTSNPN, CDR2 SVGIG (reference sequence). CDR3 nucleotides: TGTGCCTGGGAAGGGCGAAACTATGGCTACACCTTC. This encodes CAWEGRNYGYTF.

The table lists this clone with a count of one. This sequence joins TRBV10-2 and TRBJ1-1; maybe TRBD1 (5 bases). The CDR3 has 13 residues. V shed 6 bases and J shed 4 bases, with 12 bases lying between them. From germline, CDR1 is WSHSY and CDR2 SAAADI. CDR3 nucleotide sequence: TGCGCCAGCAGGTTAAGGGACCCCACTGAAGCTTTCTTT. Translating it yields CASRLRDPTEAFF.

CDR3 nucleotides: TGTGCCAGCAGTGGTGGGATTTCACCCCTCCACTTT. This codes for CASSGGISPLHF. The chain joins TRBV2 to TRBJ1-6; no clear D gene. The CDR3 covers 12 residues. The V gene's germline CDR1 is SNHLY and CDR2 FYNNEI. V lost 4 bases to trimming and J lost 9 bases, with 7 bases between them. Combining the CDR3 with reference TRBV2 and TRBJ1-6 gives the whole variable domain EPEVTQTPSHQVTQMGQEVILRCVPISNHLYFYWYRQILGQKVEFLVSFYNNEISEKSEIFDDQFSVERPDGSNFTLKIRSTKLEDSAMYFCASSGGISPLHFGNGTRLTVT.

This chain links TRBV21-1 with TRBJ1-1; the table names TRBD1, a call not compared with the DNA. TRBV21-1 has pseudogene status. The CDR3 covers 15 residues. The CDR3 bases are TGTGCCAGCAGCAAATCGGGGGACAGGGGCCCTGAAGCTTTCTTT. Translating it yields CASSKSGDRGPEAFF.

The chain recombines TRBV10-3 with TRBJ1-2; D is unclear. There are 12 residues in the CDR3. CDR1 ENHRY and CDR2 SYGVKD come from the germline V gene. V shed 2 bases and J shed 6 bases, with 7 bases lying between them. The CDR3 here is CAISEAVDGYTF. In nucleotides, the CDR3 is TGTGCCATCAGTGAGGCGGTCGATGGCTACACCTTC.

The chain carries TRBV6-5 and TRBJ2-1; 9 nucleotides align to TRBD1. The ends lost 5 bases at V and 12 bases at J; junction bases unmatched: 8. Germline CDR1 is MNHEY and CDR2 is SVGAGI. The CDR3 spans 13 residues. The chain's CDR3 is CASSRKGQGRQFF. CDR3 DNA: TGTGCCAGCAGTAGAAAGGGACAGGGTAGGCAGTTCTTC.

V usage is TRBV7-8 and J usage is TRBJ2-1; 8 bases align to TRBD2. The trim removed 5 bases at V and 4 bases at J, leaving 13 bases unmatched. The length of the CDR3 is 17 residues. CDR1 is SGHVS, CDR2 FQNEAQ, per germline. The CDR3 DNA is TGTGCCAGCAGCCCCCGGGATGGTAGCGGGATTTACAATGAGCAGTTCTTC. Protein sequence: CASSPRDGSGIYNEQFF.

The chain couples TRBV2 to TRBJ2-2; perhaps TRBD2 as D (5 bases). The CDR3 sequence is 12 residues long. Per germline, CDR1 SNHLY and CDR2 FYNNEI. CDR3: CASRGYTGELFF. As DNA, the CDR3 is TGTGCGAGCCGGGGATACACCGGGGAGCTGTTTTTT.

This chain uses TRBV6-6 with TRBJ1-5; a weak D match, TRBD1 (5 bases). The CDR3 is made up of 14 amino acids. CDR1 MNHNY and CDR2 SVGAGI come from the germline V gene (reference sequence). The germline V and J ends were trimmed by 1 base and 6 bases, with 10 bases remaining between them. This chain's CDR3 is CASSYWGIGQPQHF. In DNA form, the CDR3 reads TGTGCCAGCAGTTACTGGGGGATCGGTCAGCCCCAGCATTTT.

J is TRBJ1-4 and V is TRBV25-1; D call uncertain. This CDR3 contains 14 residues. V was clipped by 5 bases and J by 11 bases, with 18 bases between them. Germline V gene data show CDR1 as MGHDK and CDR2 as SYGVNS. CDR3 bases: TGTGCCAGCAGTTCACCGTCGGGGATCGAGAAACTGTTTTTT. Translating it yields CASSSPSGIEKLFF.

This clone was seen a handful of times. V usage is TRBV11-2 and J usage is TRBJ1-5; no definite D call. V was cut by 1 base and J by 3 bases, with 4 bases left in between. The CDR3 is 13 residues long. Germline assignment: CDR1 SGHAT and CDR2 FQNNGV. As DNA, the CDR3 is TGTGCCAGCAGCTTAGGTGCCAATCAGCCCCAGCATTTT. Its protein product is CASSLGANQPQHF.

The J gene is TRBJ1-5, the V gene TRBV5-1, with D possibly TRBD1 on 6 matching bases. The germline V gene encodes CDR1 SGHRS and CDR2 YFSETQ. This CDR3 region has 15 residues. V lost 4 bases and J lost 0, with 11 bases in between. CDR3 sequence reads: CASSQRGDSNQPQHF. For the CDR3, the DNA is TGCGCCAGCAGCCAGAGGGGGGATAGCAATCAGCCCCAGCATTTT.

V gene TRBV11-2 combines with J gene TRBJ1-4; 7 bases line up with TRBD1. Per germline, CDR1 SGHAT and CDR2 FQNNGV. CDR3 length: 12 amino acids. V dropped 5 bases and J dropped 14; count of bases not matched to a gene: 8. The CDR3 loop is CASSSNRGSLFF. Written as DNA, the CDR3 is TGTGCCAGCAGCAGCAACAGGGGATCTCTGTTTTTT.

This sequence joins TRBV10-3 and TRBJ1-2; D unresolved. V was shortened by 0 bases and J by 0 bases, with 5 bases between the two germline ends. The germline V gene encodes CDR1 ENHRY and CDR2 SYGVKD. The length of the CDR3 is 14 residues. The CDR3 region has the DNA TGTGCCATCAGTGAGTCAGGTCCTAACTATGGCTACACCTTC. Residues: CAISESGPNYGYTF.

This chain uses TRBV18 with TRBJ1-1; no definite D call. There are 11 residues in the CDR3. V was pared by 2 bases and J by 11 bases, with 9 bases between. Germline V gene lookup returns CDR1 KGHSH and CDR2 LQKENI. CDR3 nucleotide sequence: TGTGCCAGCTCACCAGAGGAGGTGGCTTTCTTT. It yields the protein CASSPEEVAFF.

This clone was seen just once. This chain joins TRBV2 and TRBJ1-1; 7 bases align to TRBD1. The trim removed 6 bases at V and 1 base at J, leaving 8 bases unmatched. Looked up from germline, CDR1 is SNHLY and CDR2 is FYNNEI. The CDR3 loop spans 15 amino acids. CDR3 region: CASSYRGVRNTEAFF. For the CDR3, the DNA is TGTGCCAGCAGCTACAGGGGTGTGAGGAACACTGAAGCTTTCTTT.

The chain employs TRBV5-1 and TRBJ2-6; D may correspond to TRBD1 or TRBD2 (5 bases each). The CDR3 length is 14 residues. Per germline, CDR1 SGHRS and CDR2 YFSETQ. V lost 7 bases to trimming and J lost 0 bases, with 8 bases between them. CDR3 nucleotide sequence: TGCGCCAGCGGGGACCTCTCTGGGGCCAACGTCCTGACTTTC. It translates to CASGDLSGANVLTF.

The V gene is TRBV2, the J gene TRBJ2-3, with D possibly called TRBD1 or TRBD2 (5 bases each). This CDR3 is 13 amino acids long. Trimming stripped 5 bases from V and 6 bases from J, with 12 bases between. Germline V gene sequence: CDR1 SNHLY, CDR2 FYNNEI. The CDR3 sequence: CASSTRGADTQYF. DNA for the CDR3: TGTGCCAGCAGTACAAGAGGGGCGGATACGCAGTATTTT.

V gene TRBV5-6 combines with J gene TRBJ2-5, with D uncertain. Trimming removed 1 base at V and 4 bases at J, with 11 bases between. CDR3 length equals 14 residues. Germline values: CDR1 SGHDT, CDR2 YYEEEE. The CDR3 sequence: CASSLLSAGETQYF. CDR3 in DNA: TGTGCCAGCAGCTTGTTAAGTGCCGGAGAGACCCAGTACTTC.

The V gene is TRBV5-4, the J gene TRBJ2-3; D not resolved. Germline CDR1 reads SGHNT; CDR2 reads YYREEE (reference sequence). This CDR3 contains 12 residues. V was cut by 0 bases and J by 5 bases, with 4 bases left in between. In DNA, the CDR3 is TGTGCCAGCAGCTTGGAGAGAGATACGCAGTATTTT. It specifies CASSLERDTQYF.

In this sample, this clone turned up a few times. This chain links TRBV4-1 with TRBJ1-4, with D possibly TRBD1 on 6 matching bases. With 6 bases removed from V and 5 bases from J, the gap between germline ends came to 13 bases. This CDR3 comprises 14 residues. Germline values: CDR1 MGHRA, CDR2 YSYEKL. For the CDR3, the DNA is TGCGCCAGCAGTCGGACAGTTGGGAATGAAAAACTGTTTTTT. Amino acid sequence: CASSRTVGNEKLFF.

In this sample, this clone turned up once. CDR3 protein: CASSLAHRVNTEAFF. CDR3 in DNA: TGTGCCAGCAGCTTAGCGCATAGGGTGAACACTGAAGCTTTCTTT. The chain uses TRBV7-2 and TRBJ1-1, with D hard to call. V was shortened by 0 bases and J by 0 bases, with 8 bases between the two germline ends. The V gene's germline CDR1 is SGHTA and CDR2 FQGNSA. The CDR3 consists of 15 residues.